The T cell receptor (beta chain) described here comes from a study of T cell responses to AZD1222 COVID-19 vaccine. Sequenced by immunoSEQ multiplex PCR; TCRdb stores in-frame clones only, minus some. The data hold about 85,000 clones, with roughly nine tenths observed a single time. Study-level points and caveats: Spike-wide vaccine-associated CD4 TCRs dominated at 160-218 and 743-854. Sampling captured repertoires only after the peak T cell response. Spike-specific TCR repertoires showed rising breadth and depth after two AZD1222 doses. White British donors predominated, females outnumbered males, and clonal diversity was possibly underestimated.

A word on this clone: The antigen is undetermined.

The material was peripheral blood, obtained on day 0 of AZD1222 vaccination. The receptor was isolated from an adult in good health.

CDR3 bases: TGCGCCAGCAGCTTGGTCGGAGACAGCTCTGGAAACACCATATATTTT. Amino acids: CASSLVGDSSGNTIYF. The chain joins TRBV5-1 to TRBJ1-3, with D perhaps TRBD1 (5 bases). The CDR3 consists of 16 residues. V lost 0 bases and J lost 0, with 10 bases in between. Germline V gene sequence: CDR1 SGHRS, CDR2 YFSETQ.